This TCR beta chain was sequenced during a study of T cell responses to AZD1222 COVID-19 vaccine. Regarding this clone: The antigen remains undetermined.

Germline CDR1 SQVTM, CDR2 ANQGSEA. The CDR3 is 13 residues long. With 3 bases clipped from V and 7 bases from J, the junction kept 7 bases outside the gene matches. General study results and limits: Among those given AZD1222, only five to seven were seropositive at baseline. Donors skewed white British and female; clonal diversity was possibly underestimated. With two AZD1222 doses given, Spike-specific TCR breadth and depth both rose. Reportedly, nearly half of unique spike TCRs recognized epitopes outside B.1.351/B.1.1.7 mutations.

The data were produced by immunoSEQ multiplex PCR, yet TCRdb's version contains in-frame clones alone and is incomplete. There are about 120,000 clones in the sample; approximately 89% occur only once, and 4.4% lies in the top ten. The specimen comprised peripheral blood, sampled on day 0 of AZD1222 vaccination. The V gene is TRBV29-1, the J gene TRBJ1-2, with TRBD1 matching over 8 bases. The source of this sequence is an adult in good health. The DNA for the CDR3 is TGCAGCGTTGAGTCGGACAGGGCCTCTGGCTACACCTTC. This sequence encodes CSVESDRASGYTF.